The sequence of this TCR beta chain was determined in a study of PD-1 blockade in classical Hodgkin lymphoma. With 6 bases removed from V and 0 bases from J, the gap between germline ends came to 11 bases. The CDR3 is made up of 14 amino acids. Germline CDR1 is LNHDA and CDR2 is SQIVND (reference sequence). Following autologous stem cell transplantation, relapse occurred in every patient, and exposure to brentuximab vedotin varied. Findings and caveats of the study: Newly diagnosed patients were reported to exhibit reduced baseline TCR diversity relative to healthy donors. TCR diversity in CD4+, not CD8+, cells rose significantly by C4D1. Newly diagnosed and completely responding patients shared comparable baseline diversity.

Remarks on this clone: Its antigen is as yet unknown.

Assay used: immunoSEQ multiplex PCR; TCRdb lists only in-frame clones, some missing. Of approximately 41,000 clones listed, around 78% are singletons. The receptor was isolated from a human donor with classical Hodgkin lymphoma. The chain has TRBV19 and TRBJ1-1, with D perhaps matching TRBD1 (6 bases). The sequencing here drew on peripheral blood mononuclear cells (PBMCs), taken at baseline. Here the CDR3 reads CASSYREVNTEAFF. For the CDR3, the DNA is TGTGCCAGTAGCTACAGGGAAGTGAACACTGAAGCTTTCTTT.